These 28 T cell receptor beta chains were all obtained from the same sample, sequenced in a study of blood T cell repertoires in COVID-19. The data were produced by immunoSEQ multiplex PCR, yet TCRdb's version contains in-frame clones alone and is incomplete. The table records about 240,000 clones, roughly 80% of them present only once. The sample consisted of peripheral blood. These receptors were collected from a woman older than 75 with acute or convalescent COVID-19.

The chain joins TRBV20-1 to TRBJ1-6; TRBD1 matches 11 bases. CDR1 DFQATT and CDR2 SNEGSKA come from the germline V gene (reference sequence). V lost 3 bases to trimming and J lost 6 bases; unmatched junction nucleotides: 4. CDR3 length: 15 amino acids. The CDR3 here is CSASAGTGGNSPLHF. In nucleotides, the CDR3 is TGCAGTGCTAGTGCCGGGACAGGGGGTAATTCACCCCTCCACTTT.

This clone was detected only a few times. The chain uses TRBV19 and TRBJ1-6; 11 bases agree with TRBD1. J lost 10 bases, V lost 5 bases, and 16 bases had no gene match. The CDR3 length is 18 residues. Germline CDR1 LNHDA, CDR2 SQIVND (reference sequence). The DNA for the CDR3 is TGTGCCAGTAGTCCCGGGACAGGGGGAAGTTCAGTAGGATCACCCCTCCACTTT. Encoded protein: CASSPGTGGSSVGSPLHF.

The rearrangement uses TRBV19 and TRBJ1-2, with TRBD1 matching 7 bases. The CDR3 length is 16 residues. Per germline, CDR1 LNHDA and CDR2 SQIVND (reference sequence). The V and J ends lost 9 bases and 1 base, in that order; junction bases with no gene match: 14. The CDR3 here is CARIWDSGIVNYGYTF. CDR3 sequence (DNA): TGTGCCAGGATTTGGGACAGTGGCATTGTTAACTATGGCTACACCTTC. Combining the CDR3 with reference TRBV19 and TRBJ1-2 gives the whole variable domain DGGITQSPKYLFRKEGQNVTLSCEQNLNHDAMYWYRQDPGQGLRLIYYSQIVNDFQKGDIAEGYSVSREKKESFPLTVTSAQKNPTAFYLCARIWDSGIVNYGYTFGSGTRLTVV.

The chain has TRBV4-1 and TRBJ2-2, with 8 bases fitting TRBD1. J was trimmed by 1 base and V by 4 bases; bases with no gene match: 11. CDR1 MGHRA and CDR2 YSYEKL come from the germline V gene. The CDR3 runs to 18 residues. The CDR3 reads CASSLSRPGTGNTGELFF. CDR3 in DNA: TGCGCCAGCAGCCTCAGTAGGCCCGGGACAGGGAACACCGGGGAGCTGTTTTTT.

The genes are TRBV27 and TRBJ1-1, with TRBD1 as a possible D gene (6 bases). CDR1 is MNHEY, CDR2 SMNVEV, per germline (reference sequence). The CDR3 sequence is 14 residues long. V was clipped by 5 bases and J by 7 bases, with 17 bases between them. The CDR3 spells CASSSYREGGEAFF. For the CDR3, the DNA is TGTGCCAGCAGTAGCTACAGGGAAGGTGGTGAAGCTTTCTTT.

The CDR3 here is CASSSGYGYEQYF. The CDR3 region has the DNA TGCGCCAGCAGTTCAGGGTATGGCTACGAGCAGTACTTC. This sequence joins TRBV5-1 and TRBJ2-7, with D possibly being TRBD1 (5 bases). The CDR3 is 13 amino acids. Trimming stripped 5 bases from V and 3 bases from J, with 12 bases between. Germline V gene sequence: CDR1 SGHRS, CDR2 YFSETQ.

This chain connects TRBV2 to TRBJ2-2, with D possibly being TRBD1 (7 bases). Germline-derived CDR1 and CDR2 are SNHLY and FYNNEI. This CDR3 spans 15 amino acids. The V gene lost 6 bases and the J gene lost 2 bases, with 13 bases spanning the gap. CDR3 DNA sequence: TGTGCCAGCAGACTGACAGGGACTAACACCGGGGAGCTGTTTTTT. Amino acid sequence: CASRLTGTNTGELFF.

This CDR3 reads CASRLQEGLNTEAFF. In DNA form, the CDR3 reads TGTGCCAGCAGACTCCAGGAGGGCCTGAACACTGAAGCTTTCTTT. The chain links TRBV27 to TRBJ1-1, with D hard to call. The V gene's germline CDR1 is MNHEY and CDR2 SMNVEV (reference sequence). Trimming removed 6 bases from V and 0 bases from J, with 14 bases in between. The CDR3 covers 15 residues.

V gene TRBV25-1 combines with J gene TRBJ2-7; the D gene is possibly TRBD1 (7 bases). The V gene's germline CDR1 is MGHDK and CDR2 SYGVNS. The V gene lost 4 bases and the J gene lost 2 bases, with 15 bases spanning the gap. The CDR3 is 15 residues long. The CDR3 nucleotides are TGTGCCAGCAGTGGGAACAGGGGACTCACCTACGAGCAGTACTTC. Translated, it gives CASSGNRGLTYEQYF.

The chain combines TRBV28 with TRBJ1-5; unclear D gene. Germline V lookup: CDR1 MDHEN, CDR2 SYDVKM. The CDR3 is 16 residues long. Trimming left V 1 base short and J 4 bases short, with 14 bases between. CDR3 in DNA: TGTGCCAGCAGTTTATATCCAGCGGGGAAGAATCAGCCCCAGCATTTT. Amino acids: CASSLYPAGKNQPQHF.

The chain joins TRBV21-1 to TRBJ1-5; TRBD1, as called in the table, went unchecked against the DNA. TRBV21-1 is termed a pseudogene. This CDR3 is built from 15 residues. DNA of the CDR3: TGTGCCAGCAGCCAACAGGGGAGGAGAGTGGAGCCCCAGCATTTT. This encodes CASSQQGRRVEPQHF.

Here the CDR3 DNA reads TGTGCCAGCAGCGGGCTAGCGGGGGGACGCAACAATGAGCAGTTCTTC. Protein: CASSGLAGGRNNEQFF. V and J are TRBV11-2 and TRBJ2-1; 11 bases align to TRBD2. The germline gives CDR1 SGHAT, CDR2 FQNNGV. The V and J ends lost 5 bases and 5 bases, in that order; junction bases with no gene match: 8. The CDR3 totals 16 residues.

The chain employs TRBV10-3 and TRBJ2-2; 9 bases agree with TRBD2. The germline V gene encodes CDR1 ENHRY and CDR2 SYGVKD. V lost 2 bases, J lost 6 bases, and 4 bases stayed unmatched. The CDR3 contains 15 residues. In DNA form, the CDR3 reads TGTGCCATCAGTGAGAATGCGGGGGGGCCCGGGGAGCTGTTTTTT. Translated, it gives CAISENAGGPGELFF.

This clone was recorded once. This chain uses TRBV9 with TRBJ2-2, with TRBD1 as a possible D gene (5 bases). V was shortened by 4 bases and J by 3 bases, with 13 bases between the two germline ends. Germline assignment: CDR1 SGDLS and CDR2 YYNGEE. This CDR3 has 15 amino acids. CDR3: CASSIGAIYTGELFF. The CDR3 DNA sequence: TGTGCCAGCAGCATTGGGGCAATTTACACCGGGGAGCTGTTTTTT.

This rearrangement joins TRBV2 to TRBJ1-1, with a possible D match to TRBD1 (5 bases). Between the trimmed V and J ends, which lost 6 bases and 0 bases, there was a span of 8 bases. CDR1 and CDR2 (germline): SNHLY, FYNNEI. The CDR3 covers 13 residues. The CDR3 loop is CASRGGVNTEAFF. The CDR3 region has the DNA TGTGCCAGCAGGGGAGGGGTGAACACTGAAGCTTTCTTT.

This rearrangement joins TRBV5-1 to TRBJ2-1, with 15 nucleotides matching TRBD2. Germline V gives CDR1 SGHRS, CDR2 YFSETQ. The ends lost 5 bases at V and 5 bases at J; junction bases unmatched: 5. The CDR3 consists of 16 residues. The CDR3 nucleotides are TGCGCCAGCAGTACGGGACTAGCGGGGGGACACAATGAGCAGTTCTTC. Translated: CASSTGLAGGHNEQFF.

The rearrangement joins TRBV5-1 to TRBJ2-3; 14 bases align to TRBD2. CDR1 SGHRS and CDR2 YFSETQ come from the germline V gene. V lost 0 bases, J lost 4 bases, and 4 bases stayed unmatched. The CDR3 is made up of 17 amino acids. CDR3 residues: CASSLGLAGGTADTQYF. The DNA for the CDR3 is TGCGCCAGCAGCTTGGGACTAGCGGGGGGGACCGCAGATACGCAGTATTTT.

The CDR3 DNA is TGTGCTAGTGGTTTGGGGTCGGGGTCCTACAATGAGCAGTTCTTC. It codes for CASGLGSGSYNEQFF. The genes are TRBV12-5 and TRBJ2-1, with D possibly matching TRBD2 (5 bases). The CDR3 totals 15 residues. V lost 1 base and J lost 1, with 8 bases in between. Germline assignment: CDR1 LGHNT and CDR2 FRNRAP.

This chain connects TRBV29-1 to TRBJ1-1; the D gene is possibly TRBD1 (6 bases). Trimming shortened V by 2 bases and J by 3 bases, and 10 bases separated the two germline ends. Germline V gives CDR1 SQVTM, CDR2 ANQGSEA. The CDR3 contains 13 residues. For the CDR3, the DNA is TGCAGCGTTGAATCAGGGGCGTACACTGAAGCTTTCTTT. It codes for CSVESGAYTEAFF.

The J gene is TRBJ2-1, the V gene TRBV5-1; 9 bases align to TRBD1. CDR3 length equals 15 residues. With V trimmed by 3 bases and J by 6 bases, 7 bases remained unmatched. The V gene's germline CDR1 is SGHRS and CDR2 YFSETQ. CDR3: CASSSGQGFGNEQFF. The CDR3 region has the DNA TGCGCCAGCAGCTCCGGACAGGGGTTTGGCAATGAGCAGTTCTTC.

The chain couples TRBV18 to TRBJ1-1; no definite D call. The CDR3 extends over 13 amino acids. CDR1 and CDR2 (germline): KGHSH, LQKENI. V lost 3 bases to trimming and J lost 2 bases, with 7 bases between them. This CDR3 reads CASSPAGNTEAFF. As DNA, the CDR3 is TGTGCCAGCTCACCGGCAGGAAACACTGAAGCTTTCTTT.

The V and J genes are TRBV19 and TRBJ1-1; a weak D match, TRBD1 (5 bases). V was cut by 7 bases and J by 3 bases, with 18 bases left in between. Looked up from germline, CDR1 is LNHDA and CDR2 is SQIVND (reference sequence). The CDR3 runs to 15 residues. The CDR3 nucleotides are TGTGCCAGTAATCTCCCGGGACTAGGGGACACTGAAGCTTTCTTT. This translates into CASNLPGLGDTEAFF. The entire variable domain, with the rest obtained from reference TRBV19 and TRBJ1-1, is as follows: DGGITQSPKYLFRKEGQNVTLSCEQNLNHDAMYWYRQDPGQGLRLIYYSQIVNDFQKGDIAEGYSVSREKKESFPLTVTSAQKNPTAFYLCASNLPGLGDTEAFFGQGTRLTVV.

The V call is TRBV7-8, the J call TRBJ2-7, with D possibly matching TRBD2 (5 bases). Germline-derived CDR1 and CDR2 are SGHVS and FQNEAQ. Trimming removed 5 bases at V and 0 bases at J, with 11 bases between. This CDR3 contains 14 residues. CDR3 DNA: TGTGCCAGCAGCATAAGGGAGACCTCCTACGAGCAGTACTTC. This gives the protein CASSIRETSYEQYF.

The V gene is TRBV30, the J gene TRBJ1-6; 8 bases map to TRBD1. Germline V CDR1 and CDR2: GTSNPN, SVGIG (reference sequence). Trimming at V came to 5 bases and at J to 5 bases, leaving 2 bases not matched to a gene. The CDR3 is made up of 13 amino acids. Here the CDR3 DNA reads TGTGCCTGGGGGGGACAGGATAATTCACCCCTCCACTTT. It specifies CAWGGQDNSPLHF.

V usage is TRBV11-3 and J usage is TRBJ1-3; no reliable D call. Trimming took 2 bases from V and 6 from J, leaving 17 bases between them. The CDR3 spans 16 residues. From germline, CDR1 is SGHNT and CDR2 YENEEA. The CDR3 region has the DNA TGTGCCAGCAGCTTATTTGGTAGGGTGCGGGAAAACACCATATATTTT. This codes for CASSLFGRVRENTIYF. Full variable domain (rest looked up from reference TRBV11-3 and TRBJ1-3): EAGVVQSPRYKIIEKKQPVAFWCNPISGHNTLYWYLQNLGQGPELLIRYENEEAVDDSQLPKDRFSAERLKGVDSTLKIQPAELGDSAVYLCASSLFGRVRENTIYFGEGSWLTVV.

V and J are TRBV18 and TRBJ2-5; possible D gene TRBD2, 7 bases. From germline, CDR1 is KGHSH and CDR2 LQKENI. The CDR3 is 13 amino acids. V was cut by 6 bases and J by 4 bases, with 12 bases left in between. CDR3 loop: CASSPAGAETQYF. CDR3 in DNA: TGTGCCAGCTCCCCCGCGGGGGCAGAGACCCAGTACTTC.

V gene TRBV7-9 combines with J gene TRBJ1-2, with D possibly being TRBD1 (6 bases). V was clipped by 2 bases and J by 5 bases, with 12 bases between them. This CDR3 region has 14 residues. Germline CDR1 reads SEHNR; CDR2 reads FQNEAQ (reference sequence). The CDR3 sequence is CASSLLGQGYGYTF. CDR3 nucleotides: TGTGCCAGCAGCTTATTAGGGCAGGGGTATGGCTACACCTTC.

J is TRBJ1-5 and V is TRBV28, with 9 bases aligning to TRBD1. The length of the CDR3 is 15 residues. Trimming cost V 4 bases and J 4 bases; bases outside gene matches: 5. Germline CDR1 reads MDHEN; CDR2 reads SYDVKM. The CDR3 region is CASSSDRGLNQPQHF. CDR3 in DNA: TGTGCCAGCAGTTCGGACAGGGGCTTGAATCAGCCCCAGCATTTT. Variable domain in full (rest from reference TRBV28 and TRBJ1-5): DVKVTQSSRYLVKRTGEKVFLECVQDMDHENMFWYRQDPGLGLRLIYFSYDVKMKEKGDIPEGYSVSREKKERFSLILESASTNQTSMYLCASSSDRGLNQPQHFGDGTRLSIL.